A selection of T cell receptor beta chains follows, all from one sample in a study of T cell responses to AZD1222 COVID-19 vaccine. The assay was immunoSEQ multiplex PCR, and TCRdb's table has in-frame clones only and misses some. The sample lists 100,000 to 150,000 clones, more than 85% occurring once. The sequenced sample was peripheral blood, obtained on day 0 of MenACWY control vaccination. The source is an adult in good health. The CDR3 runs from the conserved cysteine through the conserved F or W. Each record gives: J gene, clone size, V gene, D gene, CDR3 protein, CDR3 DNA. The D gene is left open where the match is weak. Clone size, where shown, is once, few, many, or a class for clones that have expanded.

TRBJ2-1 | - | TRBV19 | TRBD1 | CASSLRQGIAYNEQFF | TGTGCCAGTAGCCTCCGACAGGGCATAGCCTACAATGAGCAGTTCTTC
TRBJ1-2 | - | TRBV10-3 | - | CAISESRLHGYTF | TGTGCCATCAGTGAGTCTCGACTCCATGGCTACACCTTC
TRBJ1-6 | - | TRBV28 | - | CASSLGSGVGSPLHF | TGTGCCAGCAGTTTGGGCAGTGGTGTGGGTTCACCCCTCCACTTT
TRBJ1-4 | - | TRBV5-4 | TRBD1 | CASSPTGMDEKLFF | TGTGCCAGCAGCCCGACAGGGATGGATGAAAAACTGTTTTTT
TRBJ1-1 | - | TRBV24-1 | - | CATSDFARPLEQKAFF | TGTGCCACCAGTGATTTCGCCCGGCCCCTGGAACAGAAAGCTTTCTTT
TRBJ1-1 | - | TRBV11-1 | - | CASSLEGGHNTEAFF | TGTGCCAGCAGCTTAGAAGGTGGGCATAACACTGAAGCTTTCTTT
TRBJ1-5 | - | TRBV27 | - | CASSFLGGGQPQHF | TGTGCCAGCAGTTTCCTCGGGGGTGGGCAGCCCCAGCATTTT
TRBJ2-1 | few | TRBV9 | TRBD1 | CASSPRDRTYNEQFF | TGTGCCAGCAGCCCTCGGGACAGGACCTACAATGAGCAGTTCTTC
TRBJ1-1 | - | TRBV11-3 | - | CASSLASSVTEAFF | TGTGCCAGCAGCTTGGCTTCCAGCGTCACTGAAGCTTTCTTT
TRBJ2-1 | - | TRBV9 | - | CASSGAGSNYNEQFF | TGTGCCAGCAGCGGAGCGGGTAGTAACTACAATGAGCAGTTCTTC
TRBJ2-3 | - | TRBV10-2 | TRBD2 | CASNLAGEVDTQYF | TGCGCCAGCAACTTAGCGGGAGAGGTAGATACGCAGTATTTT
TRBJ2-2 | - | TRBV24-1 | - | CATSDRAGLHTGELFF | TGTGCCACCAGTGATCGGGCAGGGCTACACACCGGGGAGCTGTTTTTT
TRBJ1-1 | - | TRBV20-1 | - | CSATLITEAFF | TGCAGTGCTACACTTATCACTGAAGCTTTCTTT
TRBJ2-1 | once | TRBV9 | - | CASSVGWDEQFF | TGTGCCAGCAGCGTAGGGTGGGATGAGCAGTTCTTC
TRBJ2-1 | - | TRBV11-2 | - | CASSLVGTSYNEQFF | TGTGCCAGCAGCTTAGTGGGGACTTCCTACAATGAGCAGTTCTTC
TRBJ1-5 | - | TRBV6-2/TRBV6-3 | - | CASSYLTGAEQPQHF | TGTGCCAGCAGTTATCTCACTGGGGCAGAACAGCCCCAGCATTTT
TRBJ1-1 | - | TRBV5-4 | - | CASSGAGLLMNTEAFF | TGTGCCAGCAGCGGGGCAGGGTTACTAATGAACACTGAAGCTTTCTTT
TRBJ2-1 | few | TRBV7-8 | - | CASSLLTGPYNEQFF | TGTGCCAGCAGCTTGCTGACAGGCCCGTACAATGAGCAGTTCTTC
TRBJ2-4 | - | TRBV5-8 | - | CASSPDSLAKNIQYF | TGTGCCAGCAGCCCAGACAGCTTAGCCAAAAACATTCAGTACTTC
TRBJ2-1 | - | TRBV7-8 | TRBD2 | CASSLAPQGTSGGNEQFF | TGTGCCAGCAGCTTAGCGCCCCAAGGGACTAGCGGAGGGAATGAGCAGTTCTTC
TRBJ2-1 | - | TRBV12-3/TRBV12-4 | - | CASSFSRNEQFF | TGTGCCAGCAGTTTTAGCCGTAATGAGCAGTTCTTC
TRBJ2-1 | - | TRBV27 | TRBD1 | CASSPRDRGSYNEQFF | TGTGCCAGCAGTCCCCGGGACAGGGGATCCTACAATGAGCAGTTCTTC
TRBJ1-2 | - | TRBV28 | TRBD1 | CASRTGEGYGYTF | TGTGCCAGCAGAACAGGGGAGGGATATGGCTACACCTTC
TRBJ1-5 | - | TRBV3-1/TRBV3-2 | - | CASSQDPIVQPQHF | TGTGCCAGCAGCCAGGATCCGATAGTTCAGCCCCAGCATTTT
TRBJ2-1 | - | TRBV5-1 | - | CASGADLYNEQFF | TGCGCCAGCGGGGCAGATCTGTACAATGAGCAGTTCTTC
TRBJ2-3 | - | TRBV7-9 | TRBD2 | CASSPADTSADTQYF | TGTGCCAGCAGCCCCGCTGATACTAGCGCAGATACGCAGTATTTT
TRBJ2-3 | - | TRBV9 | TRBD2 | CASSVGTSGISGDTQYF | TGTGCCAGCAGCGTAGGAACTAGCGGTATATCTGGAGATACGCAGTATTTT
TRBJ1-5 | - | TRBV9 | - | CASSVGQSYISNQPQHF | TGTGCCAGCAGCGTCGGACAGTCGTATATCAGCAATCAGCCCCAGCATTTT
TRBJ2-7 | - | TRBV4-1 | TRBD2 | CASSQGGSGGMIYEQYF | TGCGCCAGCAGCCAAGGAGGTAGCGGGGGGATGATCTACGAGCAGTACTTC
TRBJ2-7 | - | TRBV2 | TRBD1 | CASSERDRDGHEQYF | TGTGCCAGCAGTGAAAGGGACAGGGACGGCCACGAGCAGTACTTC
TRBJ2-1 | - | TRBV5-4 | - | CASSRGGFQPNEQFF | TGTGCCAGCAGCAGGGGGGGGTTTCAGCCCAATGAGCAGTTCTTC
TRBJ2-5 | - | TRBV24-1 | TRBD1 | CATSDPGQGKETQYF | TGTGCCACCAGTGATCCGGGACAGGGGAAGGAGACCCAGTACTTC
TRBJ2-7 | - | TRBV6-5 | - | CASRPAGSDEQYF | TGTGCCAGCAGGCCCGCTGGCTCGGACGAGCAGTACTTC
TRBJ2-5 | - | TRBV7-9 | TRBD1 | CASSSHRDRMKAETQYF | TGTGCCAGCAGCTCACACCGGGACAGGATGAAGGCAGAGACCCAGTACTTC
TRBJ1-2 | - | TRBV19 | TRBD1 | CASRAGTVGSGYTF | TGTGCCAGTAGAGCCGGGACAGTAGGCAGTGGCTACACCTTC
TRBJ1-1 | - | TRBV5-1 | TRBD1 | CASSPQGVSNTEAFF | TGCGCCAGCAGCCCCCAGGGGGTGTCGAACACTGAAGCTTTCTTT
TRBJ2-7 | - | TRBV4-3 | - | CASSQDSGRTEQYF | TGCGCCAGCAGCCAAGATTCCGGGCGGACCGAGCAGTACTTC
TRBJ2-3 | once | TRBV5-5 | TRBD1 | CASSLYRGSADTQYF | TGTGCCAGCAGCTTGTACAGGGGGAGCGCAGATACGCAGTATTTT
TRBJ2-7 | - | TRBV6-1 | - | CASSEAHPATYEQYF | TGTGCCAGCAGTGAAGCTCATCCAGCTACCTACGAGCAGTACTTC
TRBJ1-3 | - | TRBV7-2 | TRBD1 | CASSLATGDGNTIYF | TGTGCCAGCAGCTTAGCTACAGGGGACGGAAACACCATATATTTT
TRBJ1-5 | few | TRBV11-1 | - | CASSLDGYSNQPQHF | TGTGCCAGCAGCTTAGACGGATATAGCAATCAGCCCCAGCATTTT
TRBJ1-2 | - | TRBV7-9 | - | CASSLDYGYTF | TGTGCCAGCAGCTTAGACTATGGCTACACCTTC
TRBJ1-5 | - | TRBV24-1 | - | CATCCDGLGGQPQHF | TGTGCCACCTGTTGTGATGGGTTGGGGGGGCAGCCCCAGCATTTT
TRBJ1-3 | - | TRBV7-2 | - | CASKGEAGNTIYF | TGTGCCAGCAAGGGGGAGGCAGGAAACACCATATATTTT
TRBJ1-1 | - | TRBV14 | - | CASSQRGRLEAFF | TGTGCCAGCAGCCAAAGAGGACGGCTTGAAGCTTTCTTT
TRBJ2-1 | - | TRBV11-1 | - | CASSLDYSEYNEQFF | TGTGCCAGCAGCTTAGATTATTCGGAATACAATGAGCAGTTCTTC
TRBJ2-1 | - | TRBV7-9 | - | CASEGEHEQFF | TGTGCCAGCGAGGGTGAGCATGAGCAGTTCTTC
TRBJ1-2 | - | TRBV7-9 | - | CASSLNSFSYGYTF | TGTGCCAGCAGCTTAAACAGCTTTTCCTATGGCTACACCTTC
TRBJ2-5 | once | TRBV19 | - | CASSKNGQQETQYF | TGTGCCAGTAGTAAAAATGGCCAGCAAGAGACCCAGTACTTC
TRBJ1-1 | - | TRBV9 | TRBD1 | CASNPGGGTEAFF | TGTGCCAGCAACCCAGGGGGGGGAACTGAAGCTTTCTTT
TRBJ1-2 | - | TRBV7-2 | - | CASELRFRRNYGYTF | TGTGCCAGCGAGCTTCGGTTCAGGAGAAACTATGGCTACACCTTC